This T cell receptor beta chain was documented in a study of cytomegalovirus exposure and HLA in healthy donors. Overall study context: Within an early data release were approximately 85 million unique TCRs drawn from HLA-typed donors. General observations from the study: The authors enumerated 150 to 200 TCR beta chains as linked to cytomegalovirus.

Primers: 60 Vbeta forward and 13 Jbeta reverse. Only in-frame clones appear in the TCRdb table, and some are missing; sequencing was by immunoSEQ multiplex PCR. The repertoire holds some 100,000 clones, with more than 75% as singletons. V was cut by 2 bases and J by 6 bases, with 20 bases left in between. The CDR3 contains 16 residues. Looked up from germline, CDR1 is MGHRA and CDR2 is YSYEKL. On this clone: Its antigen is still unknown.

Sequenced material: PBMCs. The clonotype originates from a woman in her forties or fifties in good health and CMV-seropositive. This rearrangement joins TRBV4-1 to TRBJ2-7, with D perhaps TRBD2 (5 bases). CDR3 nucleotide sequence: TGCGCCAGCAGCCAAATTGGAGGAATCCTCAGGACCGAGCAGTACTTC. Protein sequence: CASSQIGGILRTEQYF.